What follows are 3 T cell receptor beta chains derived from one specimen sequenced in a study of shared clonotypes between healthy human individuals. Sequencing used immunoSEQ multiplex PCR; TCRdb keeps in-frame clones, though not all of them. The data show approximately 1,500,000 clones, 98% seen once. The sequenced sample consisted of naive CD4+ T cells sorted from blood. Indicated subset: CD45RA+ positively selected. These receptors all come from a man aged 25-40 years in good health.

This chain connects TRBV11-2 to TRBJ2-7, with D maybe TRBD2 (6 bases). The CDR3 loop spans 15 amino acids. Germline CDR1 SGHAT, CDR2 FQNNGV. Trimming removed 2 bases from V and 7 bases from J, with 18 bases in between. The CDR3 DNA is TGTGCCAGCAGCTTAAACCCACAGTGGGGGGTAGAGCAGTACTTC. Encoded protein: CASSLNPQWGVEQYF.

The chain has TRBV6-5 and TRBJ2-7; D gene unclear. V was cut by 6 bases and J by 6 bases, with 12 bases left in between. The germline gives CDR1 MNHEY, CDR2 SVGAGI. The CDR3 covers 12 residues. The CDR3 region has the DNA TGTGCCAGCAGCCAACAGTTCTCCGAGCAGTACTTC. This encodes CASSQQFSEQYF.

The chain recombines TRBV19 with TRBJ1-1; D call uncertain. CDR1 LNHDA and CDR2 SQIVND come from the germline V gene (reference sequence). The CDR3 length is 14 residues. Trimming cost V 3 bases and J 3 bases, with 11 bases left between them. The CDR3 loop reads CASSMAVWDTEAFF. CDR3 sequence (DNA): TGTGCCAGTAGTATGGCTGTGTGGGACACTGAAGCTTTCTTT.